This T cell receptor (beta chain) was obtained from a study of blood T cells in healthy people across ages. The length of the CDR3 is 14 residues. V was clipped by 0 bases and J by 3 bases, with 9 bases between them. Germline loops: CDR1 SGHRS, CDR2 YFSETQ. Then a second PCR, running roughly 7 to 11 cycles, was carried out with a sample-barcoded 5' primer and a J-beta primer mix. TCRdb independently ran MiXCR on the 5' RACE reads; one entry per CDR3 protein. In the table there are about 760,000 distinct CDR3 sequences, 20% to 25% of which are singletons. This sample also appeared in a second study, on T cells of mothers and their children.

The sequence was obtained from a boy between 10 and 17 years old in good health. The V call is TRBV5-1, the J call TRBJ2-5; D uncertain. Material for sequencing was blood. The CDR3 DNA follows: TGCGCCAGCAGCTTGGGCGATCTCGAAGAGACCCAGTACTTC. It codes for CASSLGDLEETQYF.